This TCR beta chain came from a study of OX40 agonist ivuxolimab in advanced cancers. On this clone itself: Its antigen remains unidentified.

The CDR3 runs to 13 residues. V lost 3 bases and J lost 4, with 10 bases in between. Germline V gene lookup returns CDR1 PRHDT and CDR2 FYEKMQ (reference sequence). This table comes from immunoSEQ multiplex PCR, and its TCRdb copy is limited to in-frame clones, with some not included. The table lists about 25,000 clones, just over 85% of them singletons, with less than 50% in the top ten. Broader study findings: People who partly responded at 0.1-3.0 mg/kg had some of the least clonal expansion seen. The mean number of expanded clones was higher in CD8+ T cells than in CD4+. CD4+ and CD8+ blood T cells expanded clonally by week 6 at 0.1 to 3.0 mg/kg.

The sequences come from CD4+ or CD8+ T cells sorted from blood, collected in a trial of the OX40 agonist ivuxolimab. The rearrangement links TRBV13 to TRBJ2-7; D might be TRBD1 or TRBD2, each matching 5 bases. The sequence came from an adult with an advanced solid tumor such as melanoma, head and neck, liver or kidney cancer. For the CDR3, the DNA is TGTGCCAGCAGCTTCGGGACCGCATACGAGCAGTACTTC. Protein product: CASSFGTAYEQYF.